These T cell receptor beta chains were read from a single sample in a study of OX40 agonist ivuxolimab in advanced cancers. The method was immunoSEQ multiplex PCR; TCRdb's version includes in-frame clones alone and lacks a portion of them. Among roughly 80,000 clones listed, approximately 86% were seen once. The sequenced sample was CD4+ or CD8+ T cells sorted from blood, obtained in a trial of the OX40 agonist ivuxolimab. These receptor sequences come from an adult with an advanced solid tumor such as melanoma, head and neck, liver or kidney cancer. CDR3s include the opening cysteine and the closing phenylalanine or tryptophan. The D gene is left open where the match is weak. Only part of the rows carry a size: once, few, many, or a class if the clone is expanded.

abundance: once; j_gene: TRBJ1-6; d_gene: .; v_gene: TRBV5-1; CDR3aa: CASSLTGRDSPLHF; CDR3nt: TGCGCCAGCAGCTTGACAGGGAGGGATTCACCCCTCCACTTT
abundance: once; j_gene: TRBJ2-7; d_gene: TRBD2; v_gene: TRBV2; CDR3aa: CASRESTSGSYEQYF; CDR3nt: TGTGCCAGCAGAGAATCGACTAGCGGCTCCTACGAGCAGTACTTC
abundance: .; j_gene: TRBJ1-2; d_gene: .; v_gene: TRBV18; CDR3aa: CASSPAAINYGYTF; CDR3nt: TGTGCCAGCTCACCCGCTGCAATTAACTATGGCTACACCTTC
abundance: .; j_gene: TRBJ2-5; d_gene: .; v_gene: TRBV5-1; CDR3aa: CASSLVGETQYF; CDR3nt: TGCGCCAGCAGCTTGGTGGGGGAGACCCAGTACTTC
abundance: .; j_gene: TRBJ2-3; d_gene: TRBD1; v_gene: TRBV14; CDR3aa: CASSQDFGQGVTDTQYF; CDR3nt: TGTGCCAGCAGCCAAGATTTCGGACAGGGGGTCACAGATACGCAGTATTTT
abundance: once; j_gene: TRBJ2-7; d_gene: TRBD2; v_gene: TRBV28; CDR3aa: CASSSRAGVEQYF; CDR3nt: TGTGCCAGCAGTAGCCGCGCGGGAGTCGAGCAGTACTTC
abundance: .; j_gene: TRBJ2-7; d_gene: .; v_gene: TRBV11-2; CDR3aa: CASSSASWSEYTYEQYF; CDR3nt: TGTGCCAGCAGCTCAGCCTCTTGGTCGGAGTACACCTACGAGCAGTACTTC
abundance: many; j_gene: TRBJ2-3; d_gene: .; v_gene: TRBV5-5; CDR3aa: CASSFGQNTDTQYF; CDR3nt: TGTGCCAGCAGCTTCGGGCAGAACACAGATACGCAGTATTTT
abundance: .; j_gene: TRBJ2-7; d_gene: .; v_gene: TRBV4-2; CDR3aa: CASSQAPYEQYF; CDR3nt: TGTGCCAGCAGCCAAGCCCCCTACGAGCAGTACTTC
abundance: .; j_gene: TRBJ1-1; d_gene: .; v_gene: TRBV6-4; CDR3aa: CASSPGIQNTEAFF; CDR3nt: TGTGCCAGCAGTCCAGGGATTCAGAACACTGAAGCTTTCTTT
abundance: .; j_gene: TRBJ2-5; d_gene: .; v_gene: TRBV18; CDR3aa: CASSPGLLGETQYF; CDR3nt: TGTGCCAGCTCACCGGGACTCCTGGGGGAGACCCAGTACTTC
abundance: .; j_gene: TRBJ1-6; d_gene: .; v_gene: TRBV28; CDR3aa: CASSLAKYNSPLHF; CDR3nt: TGTGCCAGCAGTTTGGCCAAATATAATTCACCCCTCCACTTT
abundance: .; j_gene: TRBJ1-6; d_gene: .; v_gene: TRBV6-1; CDR3aa: CASSARQAGSSPLHF; CDR3nt: TGTGCCAGCAGTGCCAGACAGGCGGGGAGTTCACCCCTCCACTTT
abundance: .; j_gene: TRBJ2-7; d_gene: .; v_gene: TRBV5-1; CDR3aa: CASSLGHRYEQYF; CDR3nt: TGCGCCAGCAGCTTGGGACACCGCTACGAGCAGTACTTC
abundance: .; j_gene: TRBJ2-2; d_gene: .; v_gene: TRBV11-2; CDR3aa: CASSLASGAWDTGELFF; CDR3nt: TGTGCCAGCAGCTTAGCCTCGGGGGCTTGGGACACCGGGGAGCTGTTTTTT
abundance: .; j_gene: TRBJ2-7; d_gene: TRBD2; v_gene: TRBV11-2; CDR3aa: CASSQTSGWGREQYF; CDR3nt: TGTGCCAGCAGCCAGACTAGCGGGTGGGGTAGGGAGCAGTACTTC
abundance: .; j_gene: TRBJ1-2; d_gene: TRBD1; v_gene: TRBV19; CDR3aa: CASSTGGGYTF; CDR3nt: TGTGCCAGTAGTACAGGGGGCGGCTACACCTTC
abundance: .; j_gene: TRBJ2-1; d_gene: TRBD2; v_gene: TRBV10-3; CDR3aa: CAISERTSVYEQFF; CDR3nt: TGTGCCATCAGTGAGCGGACTAGCGTATATGAGCAGTTCTTC
abundance: .; j_gene: TRBJ2-3; d_gene: .; v_gene: TRBV19; CDR3aa: CASNSPTGLNTQYF; CDR3nt: TGTGCCAGTAACTCACCTACAGGACTTAATACGCAGTATTTT
abundance: .; j_gene: TRBJ2-1; d_gene: .; v_gene: TRBV5-4; CDR3aa: CASSAEAGSYNEQFF; CDR3nt: TGTGCCAGCAGCGCTGAGGCGGGCTCCTACAATGAGCAGTTCTTC
abundance: .; j_gene: TRBJ1-2; d_gene: .; v_gene: TRBV19; CDR3aa: CASRSHDRGGYGYTF; CDR3nt: TGTGCCAGTAGATCCCACGACCGGGGAGGCTATGGCTACACCTTC
abundance: once; j_gene: TRBJ2-1; d_gene: .; v_gene: TRBV11-1; CDR3aa: CASSLLGEGYNEQLF; CDR3nt: TGTGCCAGCAGCTTACTAGGTGAGGGATACAATGAGCAGCTCTTC
abundance: .; j_gene: TRBJ1-1; d_gene: .; v_gene: TRBV2; CDR3aa: CASTGDRGSSEAFF; CDR3nt: TGTGCCAGCACGGGGGACCGGGGTTCATCTGAAGCTTTCTTT
abundance: .; j_gene: TRBJ2-3; d_gene: .; v_gene: TRBV19; CDR3aa: CASRAGRGTDTQYF; CDR3nt: TGTGCCAGTAGGGCAGGACGGGGCACAGATACGCAGTATTTT
abundance: .; j_gene: TRBJ1-1; d_gene: .; v_gene: TRBV11-3; CDR3aa: CASSPFSGSTVTFF; CDR3nt: TGTGCCAGCAGCCCTTTTTCCGGGTCCACTGTCACTTTCTTT
abundance: .; j_gene: TRBJ1-2; d_gene: .; v_gene: TRBV27; CDR3aa: CASSPTGQNYGYTF; CDR3nt: TGTGCCAGCAGTCCGACCGGACAGAATTATGGCTACACCTTC
abundance: .; j_gene: TRBJ1-3; d_gene: .; v_gene: TRBV4-1; CDR3aa: CASSQVRGRGSGNTIYF; CDR3nt: TGCGCCAGCAGCCAAGTCAGGGGACGAGGGTCTGGAAACACCATATATTTT
abundance: .; j_gene: TRBJ1-5; d_gene: .; v_gene: TRBV2; CDR3aa: CASSVRTTYSNQPQHF; CDR3nt: TGTGCCAGCAGTGTTCGGACAACCTATAGCAATCAGCCCCAGCATTTT
abundance: .; j_gene: TRBJ1-3; d_gene: TRBD1; v_gene: TRBV4-3; CDR3aa: CASSQGTAGQGVPGNTIYF; CDR3nt: TGCGCCAGCAGCCAAGGAACTGCGGGACAGGGGGTACCTGGAAACACCATATATTTT
abundance: .; j_gene: TRBJ1-2; d_gene: .; v_gene: TRBV5-4; CDR3aa: CASTERWDEDYGYTF; CDR3nt: TGTGCCAGCACCGAACGTTGGGATGAGGACTATGGCTACACCTTC
abundance: .; j_gene: TRBJ2-7; d_gene: .; v_gene: TRBV6-1; CDR3aa: CASSEVGWQYF; CDR3nt: TGTGCCAGCAGTGAAGTAGGTTGGCAGTACTTC
abundance: .; j_gene: TRBJ2-1; d_gene: TRBD2; v_gene: TRBV7-2; CDR3aa: CASSLTSGRIGEQFF; CDR3nt: TGTGCCAGCAGCTTAACTAGCGGGAGAATTGGAGAGCAGTTCTTC
abundance: .; j_gene: TRBJ1-4; d_gene: .; v_gene: TRBV5-1; CDR3aa: CASSFRDQDEKLFF; CDR3nt: TGCGCCAGCAGCTTTAGAGATCAGGATGAAAAACTGTTTTTT
abundance: .; j_gene: TRBJ2-1; d_gene: .; v_gene: TRBV15; CDR3aa: CATSISGEQFF; CDR3nt: TGTGCCACCAGCATCTCGGGAGAGCAGTTCTTC
abundance: .; j_gene: TRBJ2-5; d_gene: TRBD2; v_gene: TRBV7-2; CDR3aa: CASSLTRTSVQETQYF; CDR3nt: TGTGCCAGCAGCTTAACCCGGACTAGCGTCCAAGAGACCCAGTACTTC
abundance: .; j_gene: TRBJ2-3; d_gene: TRBD1; v_gene: TRBV9; CDR3aa: CASAGQAASTDTQYF; CDR3nt: TGTGCCAGCGCAGGACAGGCCGCTAGCACAGATACGCAGTATTTT
abundance: .; j_gene: TRBJ1-2; d_gene: .; v_gene: TRBV7-2; CDR3aa: CASSRGRAGDVGYTF; CDR3nt: TGTGCCAGCAGCCGCGGACGAGCAGGGGACGTTGGCTACACCTTC
abundance: .; j_gene: TRBJ2-7; d_gene: TRBD2; v_gene: TRBV6-1; CDR3aa: CASSVLGTSIYEQYF; CDR3nt: TGTGCCAGCAGCGTACTTGGGACTAGCATCTACGAGCAGTACTTC
abundance: .; j_gene: TRBJ2-5; d_gene: .; v_gene: TRBV28; CDR3aa: CASSFWRGDTSETQYF; CDR3nt: TGTGCCAGCAGTTTCTGGAGGGGCGATACGTCCGAGACCCAGTACTTC
abundance: .; j_gene: TRBJ2-7; d_gene: .; v_gene: TRBV13; CDR3aa: CASSLFPAAYEQYF; CDR3nt: TGTGCCAGCAGCTTATTTCCGGCAGCCTACGAGCAGTACTTC
abundance: .; j_gene: TRBJ2-2; d_gene: .; v_gene: TRBV7-3; CDR3aa: CASSLSGANTGELFF; CDR3nt: TGTGCCAGCAGCTTAAGCGGGGCGAACACCGGGGAGCTGTTTTTT
abundance: .; j_gene: TRBJ2-1; d_gene: .; v_gene: TRBV2; CDR3aa: CASSDIWEQFF; CDR3nt: TGTGCCAGCAGTGACATATGGGAGCAGTTCTTC
abundance: once; j_gene: TRBJ2-1; d_gene: TRBD1; v_gene: TRBV27; CDR3aa: CASYSTGGAGDEQFF; CDR3nt: TGTGCCAGCTATTCTACAGGGGGCGCCGGGGATGAGCAGTTCTTC
abundance: .; j_gene: TRBJ1-1; d_gene: .; v_gene: TRBV12-5; CDR3aa: CASGLERGLAGSNTEAFF; CDR3nt: TGTGCTAGTGGTTTGGAACGGGGTTTAGCAGGCTCGAACACTGAAGCTTTCTTT
abundance: .; j_gene: TRBJ2-3; d_gene: TRBD2; v_gene: TRBV18; CDR3aa: CASSQLPKGLAGRLSTDTQYF; CDR3nt: TGTGCCAGCTCACAGCTCCCCAAGGGACTAGCGGGACGCCTCAGCACAGATACGCAGTATTTT
abundance: .; j_gene: TRBJ2-7; d_gene: .; v_gene: TRBV5-6; CDR3aa: CASSLPGYEQYF; CDR3nt: TGTGCCAGCAGCTTGCCAGGGTACGAGCAGTACTTC
abundance: .; j_gene: TRBJ2-3; d_gene: TRBD2; v_gene: TRBV11-2; CDR3aa: CASSGRAGGSDTQYF; CDR3nt: TGTGCCAGCAGCGGAAGGGCGGGAGGGTCAGATACGCAGTATTTT
abundance: .; j_gene: TRBJ1-3; d_gene: TRBD1; v_gene: TRBV5-6; CDR3aa: CASSTSGTGAGNTIYF; CDR3nt: TGTGCCAGCAGTACTTCCGGGACAGGGGCTGGAAACACCATATATTTT
abundance: .; j_gene: TRBJ1-2; d_gene: .; v_gene: TRBV18; CDR3aa: CASSPGRGVIYGYTF; CDR3nt: TGTGCCAGCTCACCCGGCCGGGGGGTTATCTATGGCTACACCTTC
abundance: .; j_gene: TRBJ2-5; d_gene: .; v_gene: TRBV7-6; CDR3aa: CASSLLSETQYF; CDR3nt: TGTGCCAGCAGCTTACTCTCAGAGACCCAGTACTTC
abundance: .; j_gene: TRBJ1-1; d_gene: .; v_gene: TRBV28; CDR3aa: CASSLPNEKLNTEAFF; CDR3nt: TGTGCCAGCAGTTTACCGAACGAAAAACTGAACACTGAAGCTTTCTTT
abundance: .; j_gene: TRBJ1-6; d_gene: .; v_gene: TRBV5-1; CDR3aa: CASSLTGFDNSPLHF; CDR3nt: TGCGCCAGCAGCTTGACAGGGTTTGATAATTCACCCCTCCACTTT
abundance: .; j_gene: TRBJ1-5; d_gene: TRBD1; v_gene: TRBV7-3; CDR3aa: CASSLGQGNQPQHF; CDR3nt: TGTGCCAGCAGCCTCGGACAGGGCAATCAGCCCCAGCATTTT
abundance: .; j_gene: TRBJ2-1; d_gene: .; v_gene: TRBV6-5; CDR3aa: CASSYVRSYNEQFF; CDR3nt: TGTGCCAGCAGTTACGTACGTTCCTACAATGAGCAGTTCTTC
abundance: .; j_gene: TRBJ2-3; d_gene: TRBD2; v_gene: TRBV27; CDR3aa: CASSRLALRTSTDTQYF; CDR3nt: TGTGCCAGCAGCCGACTAGCGCTCCGGACTAGCACAGATACGCAGTATTTT
abundance: .; j_gene: TRBJ2-5; d_gene: .; v_gene: TRBV18; CDR3aa: CASSPLDRRGRARETQYF; CDR3nt: TGTGCCAGCTCACCGTTGGACAGGCGAGGGAGGGCCCGGGAGACCCAGTACTTC
abundance: .; j_gene: TRBJ2-5; d_gene: .; v_gene: TRBV5-1; CDR3aa: CASSLARADQETQYF; CDR3nt: TGCGCCAGCAGCTTGGCCCGAGCAGACCAAGAGACCCAGTACTTC
abundance: few; j_gene: TRBJ1-6; d_gene: .; v_gene: TRBV28; CDR3aa: CASRNRPSPLHF; CDR3nt: TGTGCCAGCAGAAACAGGCCTTCACCCCTCCACTTT
abundance: .; j_gene: TRBJ2-3; d_gene: .; v_gene: TRBV7-9; CDR3aa: CASSAEDTQYF; CDR3nt: TGTGCCTCCTCAGCAGAAGATACGCAGTATTTT